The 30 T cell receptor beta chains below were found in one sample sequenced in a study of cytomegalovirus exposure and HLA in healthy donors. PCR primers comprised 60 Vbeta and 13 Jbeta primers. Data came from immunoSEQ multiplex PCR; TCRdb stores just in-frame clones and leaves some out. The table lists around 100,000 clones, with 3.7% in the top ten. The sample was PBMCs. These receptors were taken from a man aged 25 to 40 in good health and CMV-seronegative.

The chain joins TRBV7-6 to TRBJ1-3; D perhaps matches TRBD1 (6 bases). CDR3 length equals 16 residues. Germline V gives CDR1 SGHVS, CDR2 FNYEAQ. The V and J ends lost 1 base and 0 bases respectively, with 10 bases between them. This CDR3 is CASSLGQDRSGNTIYF. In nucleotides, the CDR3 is TGTGCCAGCAGCTTAGGACAGGACCGCTCTGGAAACACCATATATTTT.

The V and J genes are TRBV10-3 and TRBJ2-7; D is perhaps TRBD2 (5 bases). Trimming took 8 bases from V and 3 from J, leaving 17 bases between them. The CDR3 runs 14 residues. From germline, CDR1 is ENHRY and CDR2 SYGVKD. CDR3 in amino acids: CAIGTLTTYYEQYF. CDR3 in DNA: TGTGCCATCGGTACCCTGACTACGTACTACGAGCAGTACTTC.

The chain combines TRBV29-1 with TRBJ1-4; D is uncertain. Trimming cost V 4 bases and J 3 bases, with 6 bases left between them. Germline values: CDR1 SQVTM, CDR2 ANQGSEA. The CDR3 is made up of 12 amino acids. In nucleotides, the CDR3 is TGCAGCGTTGTTGGCTCTAATGAAAAACTGTTTTTT. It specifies CSVVGSNEKLFF.

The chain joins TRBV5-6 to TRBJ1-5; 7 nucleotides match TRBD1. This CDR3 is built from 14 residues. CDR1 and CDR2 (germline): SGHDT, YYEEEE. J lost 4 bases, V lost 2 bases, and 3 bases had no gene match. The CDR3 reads CASSFGTANQPQHF. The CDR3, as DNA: TGTGCCAGCAGCTTTGGGACAGCTAATCAGCCCCAGCATTTT.

DNA of the CDR3: TGTGCCAGCAGCCGTGGGACAGACCCGAATCAGCCCCAGCATTTT. It specifies CASSRGTDPNQPQHF. The chain employs TRBV7-9 and TRBJ1-5, with TRBD1 matching over 7 bases. The junction had 8 bases not matched to a gene; V was cut back by 5 bases and J by 4 bases. CDR1 SEHNR and CDR2 FQNEAQ come from the germline V gene (reference sequence). The CDR3 extends over 15 amino acids.

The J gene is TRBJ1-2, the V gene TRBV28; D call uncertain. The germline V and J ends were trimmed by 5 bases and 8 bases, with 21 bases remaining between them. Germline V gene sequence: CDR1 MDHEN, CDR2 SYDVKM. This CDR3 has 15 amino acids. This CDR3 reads CASSPPNWWREGYTF. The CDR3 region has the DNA TGTGCCAGCAGTCCCCCTAATTGGTGGCGGGAGGGCTACACCTTC.

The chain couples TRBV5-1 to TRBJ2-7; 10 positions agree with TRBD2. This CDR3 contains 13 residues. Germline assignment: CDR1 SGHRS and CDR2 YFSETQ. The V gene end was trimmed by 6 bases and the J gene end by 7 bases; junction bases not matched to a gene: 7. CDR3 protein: CASTAGGPGEQYF. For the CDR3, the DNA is TGCGCCAGCACAGCGGGGGGGCCGGGGGAGCAGTACTTC.

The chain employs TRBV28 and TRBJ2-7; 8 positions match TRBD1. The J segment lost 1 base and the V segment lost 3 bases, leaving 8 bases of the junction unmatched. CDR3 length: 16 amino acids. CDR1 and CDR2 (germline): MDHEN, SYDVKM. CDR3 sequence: CASSFLDRARSYEQYF. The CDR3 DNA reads TGTGCCAGCAGTTTCTTGGACAGGGCTCGTTCCTACGAGCAGTACTTC.

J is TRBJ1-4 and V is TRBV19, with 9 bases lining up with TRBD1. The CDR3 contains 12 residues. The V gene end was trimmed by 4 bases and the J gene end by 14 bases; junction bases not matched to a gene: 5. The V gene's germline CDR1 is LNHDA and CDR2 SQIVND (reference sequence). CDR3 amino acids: CASSTWDRDLFF. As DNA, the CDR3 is TGTGCCAGTAGTACCTGGGACAGGGATCTGTTTTTT.

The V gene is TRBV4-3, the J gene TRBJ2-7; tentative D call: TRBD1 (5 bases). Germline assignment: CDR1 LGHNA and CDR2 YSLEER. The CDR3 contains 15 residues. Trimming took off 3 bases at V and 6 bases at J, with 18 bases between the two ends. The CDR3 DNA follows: TGCGCCAGCAGCCAGAGCTACAGGTTATCTGGCGAGCAGTACTTC. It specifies CASSQSYRLSGEQYF.

DNA of the CDR3: TGTGCCAGCAGCTTAGACATACAGGGGGTAGGGGGCTACACCTTC. Its protein product is CASSLDIQGVGGYTF. The chain employs TRBV11-2 and TRBJ1-2, with TRBD1 identical over 8 bases. In germline, CDR1 is SGHAT, CDR2 FQNNGV. This CDR3 is built from 15 residues. Losses at the gene ends were 0 bases for V and 8 bases for J; bases not matched to a gene: 8.

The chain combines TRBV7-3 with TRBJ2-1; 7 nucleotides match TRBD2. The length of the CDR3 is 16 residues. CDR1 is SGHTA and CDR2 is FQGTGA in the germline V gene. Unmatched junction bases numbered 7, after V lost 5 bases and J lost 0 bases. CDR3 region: CASSPTGGSSYNEQFF. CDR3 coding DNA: TGTGCCAGCAGCCCCACCGGGGGGAGCTCCTACAATGAGCAGTTCTTC.

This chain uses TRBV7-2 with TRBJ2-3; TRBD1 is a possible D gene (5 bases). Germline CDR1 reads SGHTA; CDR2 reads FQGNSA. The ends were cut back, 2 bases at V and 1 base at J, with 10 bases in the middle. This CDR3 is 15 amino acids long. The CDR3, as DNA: TGTGCCAGCAGCTTACAGGGTATCGGCACAGATACGCAGTATTTT. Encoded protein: CASSLQGIGTDTQYF. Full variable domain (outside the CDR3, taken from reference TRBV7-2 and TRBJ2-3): GAGVSQSPSNKVTEKGKDVELRCDPISGHTALYWYRQSLGQGLEFLIYFQGNSAPDKSGLPSDRFSAERTGGSVSTLTIQRTQQEDSAVYLCASSLQGIGTDTQYFGPGTRLTVL.

The CDR3 sequence: CASSLAGGGSAEAFF. CDR3 coding DNA: TGTGCCAGCAGCTTGGCCGGGGGAGGCAGCGCGGAAGCTTTCTTT. The J gene is TRBJ1-1, the V gene TRBV5-6, with D possibly TRBD1 on 5 matching bases. The germline gives CDR1 SGHDT, CDR2 YYEEEE. The V gene lost 0 bases and the J gene lost 8 bases, with 17 bases spanning the gap. This CDR3 has 15 residues.

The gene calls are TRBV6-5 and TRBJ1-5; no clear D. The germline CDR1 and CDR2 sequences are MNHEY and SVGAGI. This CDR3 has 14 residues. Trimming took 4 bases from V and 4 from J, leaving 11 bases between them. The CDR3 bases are TGTGCCAGCAGTTTCCAACTTACGAATCAGCCCCAGCATTTT. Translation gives CASSFQLTNQPQHF.

The DNA of the CDR3 is TGTGCCAGCAACCCGGGGGGCCATTTCAATGAGCAGTTCTTC. As protein: CASNPGGHFNEQFF. The chain is built from TRBV5-6 and TRBJ2-1, with D perhaps TRBD2 (7 bases). With 6 bases removed from V and 6 bases from J, the gap between germline ends came to 16 bases. CDR3 length: 14 amino acids. The germline CDR1 and CDR2 sequences are SGHDT and YYEEEE.

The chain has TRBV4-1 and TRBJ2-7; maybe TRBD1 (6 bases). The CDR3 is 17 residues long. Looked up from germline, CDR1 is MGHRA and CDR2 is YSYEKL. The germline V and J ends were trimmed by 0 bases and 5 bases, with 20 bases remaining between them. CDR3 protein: CASSQDPAGDVRNEQYF. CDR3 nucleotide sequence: TGCGCCAGCAGCCAAGATCCGGCAGGGGATGTTCGTAACGAGCAGTACTTC.

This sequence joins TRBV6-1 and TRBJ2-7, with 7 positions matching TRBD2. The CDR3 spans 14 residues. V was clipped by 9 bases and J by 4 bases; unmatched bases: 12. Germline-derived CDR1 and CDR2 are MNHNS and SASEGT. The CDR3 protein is CASLPGGVLYEQYF. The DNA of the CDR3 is TGTGCCAGTCTCCCGGGAGGTGTGCTGTACGAGCAGTACTTC.

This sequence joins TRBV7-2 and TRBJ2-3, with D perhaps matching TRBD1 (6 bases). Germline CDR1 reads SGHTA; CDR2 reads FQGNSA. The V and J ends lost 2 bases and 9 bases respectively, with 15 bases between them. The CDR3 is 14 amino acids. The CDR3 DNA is TGTGCCAGCAGCTTAAACTGGCAGGGGAACACGCAGTATTTT. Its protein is CASSLNWQGNTQYF.

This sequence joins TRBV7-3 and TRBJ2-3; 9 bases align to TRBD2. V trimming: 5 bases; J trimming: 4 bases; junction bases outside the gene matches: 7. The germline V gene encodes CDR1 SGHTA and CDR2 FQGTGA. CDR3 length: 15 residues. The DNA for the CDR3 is TGTGCCAGCAGCCTGGGCGGGGGGGCATCAGATACGCAGTATTTT. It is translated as CASSLGGGASDTQYF.

The CDR3 DNA is TGTGCCAGTAGTACGTTCACAGGGAAGGCTGGAAACACCATATATTTT. Translated, it gives CASSTFTGKAGNTIYF. The genes are TRBV19 and TRBJ1-3; possibly TRBD1 for D (6 bases). The CDR3 runs to 16 residues. Trimming took off 4 bases at V and 2 bases at J, with 15 bases between the two ends. Per the germline V gene, CDR1 is LNHDA and CDR2 is SQIVND (reference sequence).

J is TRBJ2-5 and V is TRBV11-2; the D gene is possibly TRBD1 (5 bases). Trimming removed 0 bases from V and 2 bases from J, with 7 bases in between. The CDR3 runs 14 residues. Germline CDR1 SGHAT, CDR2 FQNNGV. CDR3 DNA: TGTGCCAGCAGCTTAGACAGGACACAAGAGACCCAGTACTTC. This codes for CASSLDRTQETQYF.

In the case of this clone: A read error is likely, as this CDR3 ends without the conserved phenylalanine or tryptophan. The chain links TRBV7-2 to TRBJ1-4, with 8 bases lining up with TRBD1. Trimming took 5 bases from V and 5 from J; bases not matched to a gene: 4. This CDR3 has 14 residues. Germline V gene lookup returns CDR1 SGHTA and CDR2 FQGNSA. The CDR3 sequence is CASSPRQGNEKLFS. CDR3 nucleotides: TGTGCCAGCAGCCCTAGACAGGGGAATGAAAAACTGTTTTCT.

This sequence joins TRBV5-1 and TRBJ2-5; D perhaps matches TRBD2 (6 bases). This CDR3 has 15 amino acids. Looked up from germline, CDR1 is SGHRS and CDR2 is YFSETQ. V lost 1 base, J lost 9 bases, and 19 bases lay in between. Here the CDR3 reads CASSLIDGGKGAQYF. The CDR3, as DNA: TGCGCCAGCAGCTTGATAGATGGAGGGAAAGGGGCCCAGTACTTC.

The CDR3: CASSASLAGVADTQYF. The DNA for the CDR3 is TGTGCCAGCAGTGCTAGTCTAGCGGGGGTAGCAGATACGCAGTATTTT. The rearrangement uses TRBV6-1 and TRBJ2-3, with 10 bases that match TRBD2. The ends lost 4 bases at V and 4 bases at J; junction bases unmatched: 8. Germline CDR1 and CDR2: MNHNS and SASEGT. The CDR3 consists of 16 residues.

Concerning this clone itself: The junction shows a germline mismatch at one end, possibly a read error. CDR3 amino acids: CSASGGRVNF. In nucleotides, the CDR3 is TGCAGTGCTAGCGGGGGGCGGGTAAACTTC. V gene TRBV20-1 combines with J gene TRBJ2-7, with D maybe TRBD2 (7 bases). CDR3 length: 10 amino acids. CDR1 is DFQATT, CDR2 SNEGSKA, per germline (reference sequence).

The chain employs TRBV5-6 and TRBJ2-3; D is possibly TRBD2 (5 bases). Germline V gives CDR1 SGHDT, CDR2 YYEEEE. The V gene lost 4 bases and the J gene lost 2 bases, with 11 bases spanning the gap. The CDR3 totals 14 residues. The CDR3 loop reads CASSPGSFTDTQYF. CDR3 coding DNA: TGTGCCAGCAGCCCTGGGAGTTTCACAGATACGCAGTATTTT.

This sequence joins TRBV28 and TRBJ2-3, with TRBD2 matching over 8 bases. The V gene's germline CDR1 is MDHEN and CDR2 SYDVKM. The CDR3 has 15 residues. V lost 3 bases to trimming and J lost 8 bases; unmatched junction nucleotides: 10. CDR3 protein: CASSFGSGAQGTQYF. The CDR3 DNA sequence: TGTGCCAGCAGTTTCGGTAGCGGGGCCCAAGGTACGCAGTATTTT.

CDR3 region: CASSWDSMNTEAFF. As DNA, the CDR3 is TGTGCCAGCAGCTGGGACTCAATGAACACTGAAGCTTTCTTT. This chain joins TRBV5-6 and TRBJ1-1, with a weak D call TRBD1 (5 bases). The CDR3 spans 14 residues. CDR1 is SGHDT and CDR2 is YYEEEE in the germline V gene. The V end was cut by 3 bases, the J end by 0 bases, with 9 bases between.

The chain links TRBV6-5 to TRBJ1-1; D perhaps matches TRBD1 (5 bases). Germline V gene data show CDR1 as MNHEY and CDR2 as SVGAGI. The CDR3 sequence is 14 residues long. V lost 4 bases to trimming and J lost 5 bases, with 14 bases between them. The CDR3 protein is CASSSGRGETEAFF. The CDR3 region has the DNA TGTGCCAGCAGTTCCGGGAGAGGGGAAACTGAAGCTTTCTTT.